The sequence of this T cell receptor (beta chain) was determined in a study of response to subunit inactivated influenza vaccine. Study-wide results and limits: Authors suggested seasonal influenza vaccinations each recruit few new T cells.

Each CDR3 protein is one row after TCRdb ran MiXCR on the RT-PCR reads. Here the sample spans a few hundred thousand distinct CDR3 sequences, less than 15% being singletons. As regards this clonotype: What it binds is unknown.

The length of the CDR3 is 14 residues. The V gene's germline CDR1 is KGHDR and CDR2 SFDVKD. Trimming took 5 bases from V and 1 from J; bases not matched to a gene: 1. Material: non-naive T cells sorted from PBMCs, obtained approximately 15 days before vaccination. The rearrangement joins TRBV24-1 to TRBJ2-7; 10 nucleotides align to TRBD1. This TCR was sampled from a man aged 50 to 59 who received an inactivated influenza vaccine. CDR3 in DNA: TGTGCCACCAGTGGGACAGGGGGGTCCTACGAGCAGTACTTC. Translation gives CATSGTGGSYEQYF.